A selection of T cell receptor beta chains follows, all from one sample in a study of blood T cell repertoires in COVID-19. Clones were read by immunoSEQ multiplex PCR, and TCRdb kept only the in-frame ones, dropping some. The table includes about 370,000 clones, around 90% detected once. Source material: peripheral blood. The receptors derive from a woman younger than 45 with COVID-19, enrolled during active disease. The CDR3 runs from the conserved cysteine through the conserved F or W. A D gene is named only where the DNA matches it firmly. Clone size is shown for a subset of rows, as once, few, many or a class of expanded clone.

V	size	J	D	length	DNA	CDR3
TRBV23-1	NA	TRBJ2-3	NA	17	TGCGCCAGCAGTCAATCCATCAGGGAATATGGCACAGATACGCAGTATTTT	CASSQSIREYGTDTQYF
TRBV25-1	NA	TRBJ2-7	TRBD1	13	TGTGCCAGTAAAGGACAGGGGACAGACGAGCAGTACTTC	CASKGQGTDEQYF
TRBV27	NA	TRBJ2-5	NA	14	TGTGCCAGCAGTATTCAGGGATACCAAGAGACCCAGTACTTC	CASSIQGYQETQYF
TRBV16	once	TRBJ1-2	TRBD1	19	TGTGCCAGCAGGGAAAGAAAAGGGGACAGGGGGCCTGAGTTCTATGGCTACACCTTC	CASRERKGDRGPEFYGYTF
TRBV5-1	few	TRBJ2-2	TRBD1	17	TGCGCCAGCAGCTCGCCCCAGGGGGCCTATTCCGCCGGGGAGCTGTTTTTT	CASSSPQGAYSAGELFF
TRBV5-1	few	TRBJ2-5	NA	15	TGCGCCAGCAGCTTCAGGGGAAGTAACCAAGAGACCCAGTACTTC	CASSFRGSNQETQYF
TRBV27	NA	TRBJ1-5	TRBD1	13	TGTGCCAGCAGCCAGGACAGGGACCAGCCCCAGCATTTT	CASSQDRDQPQHF
TRBV19	NA	TRBJ1-5	NA	14	TGTGCCAGTAGCGAATCGGGAGGCAATCAGCCCCAGCATTTT	CASSESGGNQPQHF
TRBV6-2/TRBV6-3	NA	TRBJ2-2	NA	14	TGTGCCAGCAGTTACTCGTACCAGGGCGGGGAGCTGTTTTTT	CASSYSYQGGELFF
TRBV6-5	NA	TRBJ2-4	TRBD2	15	TGTGCCAGCAGCCGTAGCGGGAGGGGAGAAAACATTCAGTACTTC	CASSRSGRGENIQYF
TRBV7-6	NA	TRBJ1-4	NA	15	TGTGCCAGCAGCTTAGATCGGGGGTTTAATGAAAAACTGTTTTTT	CASSLDRGFNEKLFF
TRBV19	NA	TRBJ1-2	TRBD1	15	TGTGCCAGTAGTACCGTGGCGGACAGGGCTTATGGCTACACCTTC	CASSTVADRAYGYTF